The rows below give T cell receptor beta chains drawn from one sample of a study of T cell changes during pregnancy in multiple sclerosis. Libraries were prepared by immunoSEQ multiplex PCR; TCRdb keeps only in-frame clonotypes and omits some of them. The table records about 47,000 clones, around nine tenths of them present only once. Sequences were derived from peripheral blood, sampled in the first trimester of pregnancy. Receptors were obtained from a female donor with multiple sclerosis, enrolled in a pregnancy study. The CDR3 runs from the conserved cysteine through the conserved F or W. D genes are given only for firm matches. Clone sizes are given selectively: once, few, many, or a class where the clone is expanded.

abundance,d_gene,v_gene,j_gene,CDR3nt,CDR3aa
.,.,TRBV30,TRBJ2-2,TGTGCCTGGAGTGCGGCCTCGGGGGATTCCGGGGAGCTGTTTTTT,CAWSAASGDSGELFF
once,.,TRBV27,TRBJ2-1,TGTGCCAGCAGTTCCTTTAATGAGCAGTTCTTC,CASSSFNEQFF
.,TRBD2,TRBV9,TRBJ2-3,TGTGCCAGCAGCCCGCGCTTGCTAGCGGGAGATACGCAGTATTTT,CASSPRLLAGDTQYF
.,.,TRBV19,TRBJ2-1,TGTGCCACGAAGGAATTCGGGGGGACAAGCTACAATGAGCAGTTCTTC,CATKEFGGTSYNEQFF
.,TRBD2,TRBV9,TRBJ2-5,TGTGCCAGCAGCGTAGATCCTAGCGGAATTCAAGAGACCCAGTACTTC,CASSVDPSGIQETQYF
.,TRBD1,TRBV5-1,TRBJ2-3,TGCGCCACCCAGGCAGGGGGCGGTGATACGCAGTATTTT,CATQAGGGDTQYF
.,TRBD1,TRBV28,TRBJ1-5,TGTGCCACGCAAACAGGGGGACAGCCCCAGCATTTT,CATQTGGQPQHF
.,TRBD1,TRBV7-8,TRBJ1-2,TGTGCCAGCAGCTTAACGACAGGGAACTATGGCTACACCTTC,CASSLTTGNYGYTF
.,TRBD2,TRBV6-1,TRBJ2-7,TGTGCCAGCAGCCGGGGGGCCTACGAGCAGTACTTC,CASSRGAYEQYF
.,.,TRBV27,TRBJ2-2,TGTGCCAGCAGCCGGGTAGTAGCAATGGGCACCGGGGAGCTGTTTTTT,CASSRVVAMGTGELFF
.,.,TRBV11-2,TRBJ2-1,TGTGCCAGCAGCTTAGAACGGGCCTACAATGAGCAGTTCTTC,CASSLERAYNEQFF
once,.,TRBV4-1,TRBJ1-5,TGCGCCAGCAGCGCCCGGACAGGCAATCAGCCCCAGCATTTT,CASSARTGNQPQHF
.,.,TRBV4-2,TRBJ2-7,TGTGCCAGCAGCCAAGAACCCAGTCACGACTACGAGCAGTACTTC,CASSQEPSHDYEQYF